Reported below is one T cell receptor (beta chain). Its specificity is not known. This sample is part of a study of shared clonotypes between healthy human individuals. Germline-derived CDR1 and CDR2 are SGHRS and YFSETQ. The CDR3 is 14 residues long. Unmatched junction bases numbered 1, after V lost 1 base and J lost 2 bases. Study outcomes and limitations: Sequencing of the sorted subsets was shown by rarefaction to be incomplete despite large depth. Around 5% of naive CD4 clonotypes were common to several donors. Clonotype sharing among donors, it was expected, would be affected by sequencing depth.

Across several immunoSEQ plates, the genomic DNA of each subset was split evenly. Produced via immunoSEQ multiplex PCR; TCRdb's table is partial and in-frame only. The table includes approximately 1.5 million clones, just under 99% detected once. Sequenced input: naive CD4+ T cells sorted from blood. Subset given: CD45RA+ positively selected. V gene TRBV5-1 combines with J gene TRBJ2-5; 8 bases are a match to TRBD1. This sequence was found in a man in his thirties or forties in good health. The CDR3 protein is CASSLYRGQETQYF. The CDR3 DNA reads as TGCGCCAGCAGCTTGTACAGGGGGCAAGAGACCCAGTACTTC.